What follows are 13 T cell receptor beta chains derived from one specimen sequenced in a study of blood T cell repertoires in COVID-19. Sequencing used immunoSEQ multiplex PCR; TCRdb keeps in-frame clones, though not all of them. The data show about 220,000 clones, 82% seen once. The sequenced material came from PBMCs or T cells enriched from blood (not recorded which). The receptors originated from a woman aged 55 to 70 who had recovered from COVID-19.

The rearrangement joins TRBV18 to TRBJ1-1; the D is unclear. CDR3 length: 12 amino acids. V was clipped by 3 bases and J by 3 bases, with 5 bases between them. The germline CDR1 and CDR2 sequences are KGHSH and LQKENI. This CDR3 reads CASSPGYTEAFF. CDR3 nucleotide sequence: TGTGCCAGCTCACCGGGCTACACTGAAGCTTTCTTT.

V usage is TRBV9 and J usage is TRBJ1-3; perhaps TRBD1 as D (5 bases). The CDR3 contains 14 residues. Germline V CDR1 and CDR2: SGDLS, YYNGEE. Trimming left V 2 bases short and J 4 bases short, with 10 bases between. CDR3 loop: CASSVQGSGNTIYF. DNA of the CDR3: TGTGCCAGCAGCGTTCAGGGTTCGGGAAACACCATATATTTT.

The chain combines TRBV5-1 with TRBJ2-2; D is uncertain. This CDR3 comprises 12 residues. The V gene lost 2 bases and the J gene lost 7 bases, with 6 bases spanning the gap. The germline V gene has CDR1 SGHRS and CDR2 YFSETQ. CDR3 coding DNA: TGCGCCAGCAGCTTACCCGGCGGGGAGCTGTTTTTT. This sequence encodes CASSLPGGELFF.

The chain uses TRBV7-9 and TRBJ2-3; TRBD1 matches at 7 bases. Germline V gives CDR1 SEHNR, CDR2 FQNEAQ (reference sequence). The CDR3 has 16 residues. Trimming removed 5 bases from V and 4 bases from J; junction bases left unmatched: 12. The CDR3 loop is CASSPPGAGGSDTQYF. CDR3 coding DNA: TGTGCCAGCAGCCCCCCCGGGGCAGGGGGATCAGATACGCAGTATTTT.

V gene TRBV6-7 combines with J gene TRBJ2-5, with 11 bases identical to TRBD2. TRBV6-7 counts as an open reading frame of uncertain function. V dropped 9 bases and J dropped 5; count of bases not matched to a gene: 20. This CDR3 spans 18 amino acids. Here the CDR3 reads CASPLLGLAGGHRETQYF. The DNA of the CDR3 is TGTGCCAGTCCTCTACTGGGCTTAGCGGGGGGGCATCGGGAGACCCAGTACTTC.

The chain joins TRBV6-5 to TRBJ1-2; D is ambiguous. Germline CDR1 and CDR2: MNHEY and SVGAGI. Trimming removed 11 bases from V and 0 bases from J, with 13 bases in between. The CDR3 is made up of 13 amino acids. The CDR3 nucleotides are TGTGCCGCATTTACGACAACTAACTATGGCTACACCTTC. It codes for CAAFTTTNYGYTF.

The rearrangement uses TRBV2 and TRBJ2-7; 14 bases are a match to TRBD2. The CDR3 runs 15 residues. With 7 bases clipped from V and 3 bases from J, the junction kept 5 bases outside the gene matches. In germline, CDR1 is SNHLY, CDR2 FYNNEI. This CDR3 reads CASIRGTSGSYEQYF. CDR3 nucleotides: TGTGCCAGCATTCGGGGGACTAGCGGGAGCTACGAGCAGTACTTC.

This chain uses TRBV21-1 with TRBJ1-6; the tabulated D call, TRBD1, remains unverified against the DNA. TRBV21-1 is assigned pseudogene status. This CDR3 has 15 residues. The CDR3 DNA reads TGTGCCAGCAGCCTAGGGGGGACAGGGGTCTCACCCCTCCACTTT. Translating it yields CASSLGGTGVSPLHF.

CDR3 sequence (DNA): TGTGCCTGGAGTGGGTACAGGGGTGGCTACACCTTC. Translating it yields CAWSGYRGGYTF. V usage is TRBV30 and J usage is TRBJ1-2; TRBD1 aligns across 7 bases. The V gene end was trimmed by 1 base and the J gene end by 7 bases; junction bases not matched to a gene: 3. The germline V gene has CDR1 GTSNPN and CDR2 SVGIG (reference sequence). The CDR3 runs 12 residues. Using reference TRBV30 and TRBJ1-2 for the parts outside the CDR3, the full variable domain is SQTIHQWPATLVQPVGSPLSLECTVEGTSNPNLYWYRQAAGRGLQLLFYSVGIGQISSEVPQNLSASRPQDRQFILSSKKLLLSDSGFYLCAWSGYRGGYTFGSGTRLTVV.

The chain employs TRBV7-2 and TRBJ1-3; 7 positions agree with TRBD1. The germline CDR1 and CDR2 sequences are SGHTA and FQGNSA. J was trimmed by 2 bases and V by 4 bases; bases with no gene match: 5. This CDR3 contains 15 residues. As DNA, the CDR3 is TGTGCCAGCAGCTCACAGGGGACCCCTGGAAACACCATATATTTT. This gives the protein CASSSQGTPGNTIYF.

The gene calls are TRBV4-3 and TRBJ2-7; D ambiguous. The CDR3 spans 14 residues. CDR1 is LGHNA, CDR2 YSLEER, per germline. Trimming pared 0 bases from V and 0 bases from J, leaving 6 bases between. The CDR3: CASSQEGSSYEQYF. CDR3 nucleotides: TGCGCCAGCAGCCAAGAGGGCAGCTCCTACGAGCAGTACTTC.

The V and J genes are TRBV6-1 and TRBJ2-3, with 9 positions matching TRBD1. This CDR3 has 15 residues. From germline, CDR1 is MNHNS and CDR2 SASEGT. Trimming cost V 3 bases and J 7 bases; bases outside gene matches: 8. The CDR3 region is CASSDTGGRRHTQYF. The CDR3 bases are TGTGCCAGCAGTGACACAGGGGGCCGGAGGCATACGCAGTATTTT.

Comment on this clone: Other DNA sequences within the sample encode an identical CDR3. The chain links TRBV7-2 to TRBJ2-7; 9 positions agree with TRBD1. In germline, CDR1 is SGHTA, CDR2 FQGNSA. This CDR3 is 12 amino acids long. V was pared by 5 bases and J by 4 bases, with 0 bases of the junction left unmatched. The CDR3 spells CASSGQGYEQYF. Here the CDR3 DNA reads TGTGCCAGCAGCGGACAGGGGTACGAGCAGTACTTC. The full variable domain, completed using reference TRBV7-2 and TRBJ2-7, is GAGVSQSPSNKVTEKGKDVELRCDPISGHTALYWYRQSLGQGLEFLIYFQGNSAPDKSGLPSDRFSAERTGGSVSTLTIQRTQQEDSAVYLCASSGQGYEQYFGPGTRLTVT.